These T cell receptor beta chains were read from a single sample in a study of T cell repertoires in cytomegalovirus infection. These TCRs are of unknown antigen specificity. TCRdb ran MiXCR on the reads and lists one entry per CDR3 protein. The table records around 900,000 distinct CDR3 sequences, 30% to 40% of them present only once. Sequenced here: cultured CD8+ T cells from PBMCs, sampled from culture after CMV antigen stimulation. The receptors were gathered from a human donor in good health (CMV status not recorded). Some clones in this sample may be carry-over from other donors' samples. Each CDR3 is given with its conserved first and last residue. Each record gives: D gene, J gene, clone size, V gene, CDR3 protein, CDR3 DNA. The D gene is left open where the match is weak. Some rows have no size entry. The others give once, few or many, or a class for an expanded clone.

.	TRBJ2-2	.	TRBV7-6	CASSFTVVGELFF	TGTGCCAGCAGCTTTACAGTTGTCGGGGAGCTGTTTTTT
.	TRBJ1-4	.	TRBV5-6	CASSGDEHEKLFF	TGTGCCAGCTCAGGGGACGAACACGAAAAACTGTTTTTT
TRBD1	TRBJ2-7	.	TRBV27	CKTGGPYEQYF	TGCAAAACAGGGGGCCCCTACGAGCAGTACTTC
TRBD1	TRBJ1-3	.	TRBV7-8	CASSLARGQVPSGNTIYF	TGTGCCAGCAGCTTAGCGCGTGGACAGGTGCCATCTGGAAACACCATATATTTT
.	TRBJ1-1	once	TRBV2	CASTSLFSAEAFF	TGTGCCAGCACTTCGTTGTTCTCGGCCGAAGCTTTCTTT
.	TRBJ2-1	.	TRBV27	CASCEFPYNEQFF	TGTGCCAGCTGTGAATTCCCCTACAATGAGCAGTTCTTC
.	TRBJ1-2	.	TRBV18	CASSPRAYGGYTF	TGTGCCAGCTCACCACGGGCATATGGTGGCTACACCTTC
.	TRBJ1-5	.	TRBV20-1	CSARDLRQPQHF	TGCAGTGCTAGAGACCTGAGGCAGCCCCAGCATTTT
TRBD2	TRBJ2-2	many	TRBV4-2	CASSQAVSLAGGLSTGELFF	TGTGCCAGCAGCCAAGCCGTCTCCTTAGCGGGGGGGCTCAGTACCGGGGAGCTGTTTTTT
TRBD1	TRBJ2-3	.	TRBV9	CASSVEGTATDTQYF	TGTGCCAGCAGCGTAGAAGGGACAGCCACAGATACGCAGTATTTT
.	TRBJ1-1	few	TRBV2	CASTTWGGNTEAFF	TGTGCCAGCACCACCTGGGGGGGGAACACTGAAGCTTTCTTT
TRBD1	TRBJ2-2	few	TRBV12-5	CASGFTGGTNTGELFF	TGTGCTAGTGGATTTACAGGGGGCACTAACACCGGGGAGCTGTTTTTT
.	TRBJ2-7	.	TRBV6-1	CASRDLGDSYEQYF	TGTGCCAGCAGGGACCTGGGGGATTCCTACGAGCAGTACTTC
.	TRBJ2-3	.	TRBV4-1	CASSPQVSTDTQYF	TGCGCCAGCAGCCCACAGGTTTCTACAGATACGCAGTATTTT
.	TRBJ2-1	.	TRBV3-1	CASSQVSDLSSYNEQFF	TGTGCCAGCAGCCAAGTTAGTGACTTGAGCTCCTACAATGAGCAGTTCTTC
TRBD2	TRBJ2-3	.	TRBV14	CASSYWTSGADTQYF	TGTGCCAGCTCTTATTGGACTAGCGGTGCAGATACGCAGTATTTT
.	TRBJ1-5	few	TRBV7-9	CASSLDGRGYSNQPQHF	TGTGCCAGCAGCCTCGACGGAAGGGGGTATAGCAATCAGCCCCAGCATTTT
.	TRBJ2-1	many	TRBV7-8	CASAGTRGRNEQFF	TGTGCCAGCGCCGGGACAAGGGGACGAAATGAGCAGTTCTTC
.	TRBJ2-7	.	TRBV7-6	CASSGPGADEQYF	TGTGCCAGCAGCGGCCCCGGGGCCGACGAGCAGTACTTC
.	TRBJ1-1	few	TRBV7-6	CASSSGGGRTEAFF	TGTGCCAGCAGCTCGGGGGGGGGCCGGACTGAAGCTTTCTTT
.	TRBJ2-1	many	TRBV7-6	CASSSQGYEQFF	TGTGCCAGCAGCTCACAGGGATATGAGCAGTTCTTC
.	TRBJ1-1	once	TRBV12-3/TRBV12-4	CASSGMPMNTEAFF	TGTGCCAGCAGTGGGATGCCGATGAACACTGAAGCTTTCTTT
TRBD2	TRBJ2-1	.	TRBV15	CATSRVTSGTYNEQFF	TGTGCCACCAGCAGAGTCACTAGCGGGACCTACAATGAGCAGTTCTTC
TRBD1	TRBJ2-2	.	TRBV28	CASSYPIPDRGANTGELFF	TGTGCCAGCAGTTACCCCATCCCCGACAGGGGGGCGAACACCGGGGAGCTGTTTTTT
TRBD1	TRBJ1-5	many	TRBV7-8	CASSLDDRGRNQPQHF	TGTGCCAGCAGCTTAGATGACAGGGGACGCAATCAGCCCCAGCATTTT
.	TRBJ2-5	.	TRBV15	CATSRLGLQETQYF	TGTGCCACCAGCAGACTGGGGCTCCAAGAGACCCAGTACTTC
TRBD1	TRBJ1-1	many	TRBV7-9	CASSADRGLDTEAFF	TGTGCCAGCAGCGCCGACAGGGGGCTAGACACTGAAGCTTTCTTT
.	TRBJ2-7	.	TRBV5-1	CASSPSSSFSYEQYF	TGCGCCAGCAGCCCTTCCTCCAGTTTCTCCTACGAGCAGTACTTC
.	TRBJ2-7	few	TRBV6-1	CASSEVRTPREQYF	TGTGCCAGCAGTGAAGTTAGGACCCCACGCGAGCAGTACTTC
.	TRBJ1-5	.	TRBV12-5	CASAFVLPGVNQPQHF	TGTGCTAGTGCCTTTGTATTACCCGGGGTGAATCAGCCCCAGCATTTT
.	TRBJ2-3	many	TRBV7-2	CASSFSLQVSDTQYF	TGTGCCAGCAGCTTTTCGCTGCAGGTATCGGATACGCAGTATTTT
.	TRBJ2-1	.	TRBV19	CASRLETRTWNEQFF	TGTGCCAGTAGGCTTGAGACCAGGACTTGGAATGAGCAGTTCTTC
.	TRBJ2-7	few	TRBV5-6	CASSPRDNYEQYF	TGTGCCAGCAGCCCCCGGGACAACTACGAGCAGTACTTC
.	TRBJ2-7	.	TRBV10-3	CAISESTGRISYEQYF	TGTGCCATCAGTGAGTCAACAGGGAGGATATCCTACGAGCAGTACTTC
.	TRBJ2-7	many	TRBV7-8	CASSLYRSAEYEQYF	TGTGCCAGCAGCTTATACCGGTCAGCAGAGTACGAGCAGTACTTC
TRBD1	TRBJ1-3	few	TRBV10-3	CAISSTGETGNTIYF	TGTGCCATCAGTTCTACAGGGGAGACTGGAAACACCATATATTTT
.	TRBJ1-2	.	TRBV6-6	CASRDIQASLHGYTF	TGTGCCAGCAGAGATATTCAAGCGTCTCTGCATGGCTACACCTTC
.	TRBJ2-3	many	TRBV7-6	CASSPRDPRTDTQYF	TGTGCCAGCAGCCCCCGGGACCCACGAACCGATACGCAGTATTTT
.	TRBJ2-1	.	TRBV25-1	CASSEKGVYYNEQFF	TGTGCCAGCAGTGAGAAGGGGGTTTACTACAATGAGCAGTTCTTC
TRBD1	TRBJ2-3	once	TRBV6-2/TRBV6-3	CAHSTQGAGTDTQYF	TGTGCCCACTCGACCCAGGGGGCTGGTACAGATACGCAGTATTTT
.	TRBJ1-2	few	TRBV12-3/TRBV12-4	CASSFGTPEVYGYTF	TGTGCCAGCAGTTTCGGGACGCCTGAGGTCTATGGCTACACCTTC
.	TRBJ1-1	.	TRBV10-2	CASSEDAEAFF	TGCGCCAGCAGTGAGGATGCGGAAGCTTTCTTT
.	TRBJ1-1	few	TRBV27	CASSLSNGMNTEAFF	TGTGCCAGCAGTTTATCGAACGGCATGAACACTGAAGCTTTCTTT
TRBD1	TRBJ1-1	few	TRBV6-5	CASSRQRDRGRPTEAFF	TGTGCCAGCAGCCGTCAGCGAGACAGGGGGCGCCCCACTGAAGCTTTCTTT
.	TRBJ1-2	.	TRBV12-3/TRBV12-4	CASSLAPLYGYTF	TGTGCCAGCAGTTTAGCGCCCCTCTATGGCTACACCTTC
.	TRBJ2-3	few	TRBV7-9	CASSLVGKDTQYF	TGTGCCAGCAGCTTAGTGGGGAAAGATACGCAGTATTTT
TRBD1	TRBJ2-2	few	TRBV5-6	CASSRGQSTGELFF	TGTGCCAGCAGCAGGGGACAGAGCACCGGGGAGCTGTTTTTT
.	TRBJ1-6	.	TRBV27	CASSWSNSPLHF	TGTGCCAGCAGTTGGTCAAATTCACCCCTCCACTTT